This is a list of T cell receptor beta chains from one sample in a study of blood T cell repertoires in COVID-19. Generated by immunoSEQ multiplex PCR, the TCRdb table keeps only in-frame clones and is missing some. The repertoire holds 200,000 to 300,000 clones, roughly 79% seen once, with around 2% in the top ten. The sample was peripheral blood. These receptors were taken from a woman over 75 with acute or convalescent COVID-19. CDR3s include the opening cysteine and the closing phenylalanine or tryptophan. Size tells how often a clone was seen (once, few, many) or the class of an expanded clone, and some rows leave it out.

.,TRBV9,15,TRBJ2-1,CASSQSGREYNEQFF
.,TRBV7-3,16,TRBJ2-2,CASSLTGSGSTGELFF
.,TRBV29-1,12,TRBJ2-4,CSVEIGKNIQYF
.,TRBV4-2,14,TRBJ1-3,CASSRDRVGNTIYF
.,TRBV10-3,14,TRBJ2-7,CAISESTGGTAEYF
once,TRBV29-1,16,TRBJ2-3,CSVSDRGALSTDTQYF
.,TRBV7-8,18,TRBJ2-7,CASSLRASGRARGWGQYF
.,TRBV30,16,TRBJ2-2,CAWSPILGSPAGELFF
.,TRBV7-2,15,TRBJ2-1,CASSLLADSYNEQFF
.,TRBV28,18,TRBJ2-7,CASSLYMGPADDSYEQYF
.,TRBV5-1,16,TRBJ2-5,CASSLWGQGFQETQYF
.,TRBV5-3,14,TRBJ1-5,CATKGRGHGQPQHF
.,TRBV24-1,15,TRBJ2-7,CATSDPGTGDYEQYF
.,TRBV27,16,TRBJ1-3,CASSSLGTATGNTIYF
.,TRBV7-3,15,TRBJ2-6,CASSPQGPGANVLTF
.,TRBV6-5,14,TRBJ1-3,CATQQGVRGNTIYF
.,TRBV6-6,13,TRBJ2-7,CASSYSGADEQYF
.,TRBV5-1,15,TRBJ2-2,CASSLANHGTGELFF
.,TRBV7-2,13,TRBJ2-2,CASSPAGTGELFF
.,TRBV7-2,15,TRBJ1-4,CASSSRQGLNEKLFF
.,TRBV9,15,TRBJ1-2,CASSVGDRGNYGYTF
.,TRBV5-1,13,TRBJ1-1,CASSSHLSSEAFF
.,TRBV25-1,14,TRBJ2-1,CASSEGTGVHEQFF
.,TRBV7-2,16,TRBJ2-7,CASSRYGDRGLYEQYF
.,TRBV5-6,16,TRBJ1-1,CASSLAGGTRLTEAFF
.,TRBV6-2/TRBV6-3,16,TRBJ1-1,CASSPGQGVRNTEAFF
.,TRBV27,15,TRBJ1-5,CASSFLPGGNQPQHF
.,TRBV24-1,16,TRBJ1-5,CATSDTRQNSNQPQHF
.,TRBV25-1,15,TRBJ2-3,CASRGTSGPTDTQYF
.,TRBV25-1,18,TRBJ2-1,CASTRNRRGGSLDNEQFF
few,TRBV5-7,18,TRBJ2-3,CASSVSLRTSGRTDTQYF
.,TRBV28,15,TRBJ1-3,CASSLGSRSGNTIYF
.,TRBV6-5,14,TRBJ1-2,CASRRDRGGDGYTF
.,TRBV29-1,12,TRBJ1-2,CSVGEGDYGYTF
.,TRBV15,15,TRBJ1-1,CATSRDHGLNTEAFF
.,TRBV2,15,TRBJ2-5,CASRAREGRTETQYF
few,TRBV6-1,17,TRBJ2-1,CASSEGWTSGGGDEQFF
few,TRBV19,16,TRBJ1-1,CASSTRPGQGETEAFF
.,TRBV19,20,TRBJ2-1,CASSTLRDRDGRGGSNEQFF
.,TRBV2,15,TRBJ2-7,CASSEALGGAKEQYF
once,TRBV7-3,16,TRBJ2-1,CASSLRGQGDYNEQFF
.,TRBV7-8,13,TRBJ2-6,CASSLVGANVLTF
few,TRBV20-1,12,TRBJ1-6,CSASRGRAPLHF
.,TRBV5-4,13,TRBJ2-5,CASSSQGQETQYF
.,TRBV6-5,13,TRBJ1-1,CASSRDRDTEAFF
once,TRBV7-2,16,TRBJ2-3,CASSLGGTSGSDTQYF
.,TRBV7-2,14,TRBJ2-7,CASSPGQTPYEQYF
.,TRBV19,14,TRBJ1-1,CASSIQGGDTEAFF
.,TRBV6-6,15,TRBJ1-1,CASSPQVGGFTEAFF
few,TRBV7-3,16,TRBJ2-1,CASSKLAGMAVGEQFF
.,TRBV2,13,TRBJ2-7,CASKFAGAYEQYF
.,TRBV4-1,15,TRBJ1-5,CASSQEVVQNQPQHF
.,TRBV9,18,TRBJ2-2,CASSVGGSPSGATGELFF
.,TRBV19,16,TRBJ2-1,CASSPQFSGFYNEQFF
.,TRBV5-1,16,TRBJ2-2,CASSGGTGGTTGELFF